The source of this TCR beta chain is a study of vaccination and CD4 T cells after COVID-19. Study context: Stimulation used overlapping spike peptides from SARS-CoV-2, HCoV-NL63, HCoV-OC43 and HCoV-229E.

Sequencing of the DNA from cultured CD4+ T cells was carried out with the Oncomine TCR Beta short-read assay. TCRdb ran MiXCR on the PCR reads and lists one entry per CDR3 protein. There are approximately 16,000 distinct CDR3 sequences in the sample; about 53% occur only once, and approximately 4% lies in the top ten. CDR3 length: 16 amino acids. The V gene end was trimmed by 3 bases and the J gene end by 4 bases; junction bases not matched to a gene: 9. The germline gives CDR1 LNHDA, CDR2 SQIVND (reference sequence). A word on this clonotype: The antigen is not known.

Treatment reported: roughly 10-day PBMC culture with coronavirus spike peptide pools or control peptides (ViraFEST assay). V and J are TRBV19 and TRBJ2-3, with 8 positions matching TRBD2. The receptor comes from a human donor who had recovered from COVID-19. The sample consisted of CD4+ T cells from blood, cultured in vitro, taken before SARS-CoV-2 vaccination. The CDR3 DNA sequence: TGTGCCAGTAGTATTTCCAGCGGGGGCCTCCCAGATACGCAGTATTTT. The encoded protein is CASSISSGGLPDTQYF.